This paragraph reports one T cell receptor beta chain. Trimming left V 5 bases short and J 8 bases short, with 18 bases between. The CDR3 consists of 14 residues. Germline lookup yields CDR1 MNHEY and CDR2 SMNVEV (reference sequence). These data originate in a study of blood T cell repertoires in COVID-19. Some clones are missing from TCRdb's copy, which holds only in-frame ones; the method was immunoSEQ multiplex PCR. This sample has hundreds of thousands of clones, with about 85% found just once. The sample taken for sequencing was PBMCs or T cells enriched from blood (not recorded which). The genes are TRBV27 and TRBJ1-2; D gene uncertain. The TCR originated in a woman aged 50 to 65 who had recovered from COVID-19. CDR3 nucleotides: TGTGCCAGCAGTCCCGCGGGGAGGGCGGGGGGCTACACCTTC. This sequence encodes CASSPAGRAGGYTF.